Below are 32 T cell receptor beta chains sequenced from a single sample in a study of PD-1 blockade in classical Hodgkin lymphoma. The method was immunoSEQ multiplex PCR; TCRdb's version includes in-frame clones alone and lacks a portion of them. The sample includes fewer than 20,000 clones, 75% to 90% of them seen just once. Exposure to brentuximab vedotin varied, and each patient had relapsed following autologous stem cell transplantation. Sequenced here: peripheral blood mononuclear cells (PBMCs), sampled before the second cycle of nivolumab. Receptor source: a human donor with classical Hodgkin lymphoma.

The chain is built from TRBV11-3 and TRBJ2-2; TRBD2 matches 7 bases. Per germline, CDR1 SGHNT and CDR2 YENEEA. After removal of 5 bases from V and 5 bases from J, the junction contained 17 bases not matched to a gene. The CDR3 loop spans 18 amino acids. CDR3 loop: CASSPSGWEGRGTGELFF. CDR3 nucleotides: TGTGCCAGCAGCCCCTCGGGCTGGGAGGGACGAGGAACCGGGGAGCTGTTTTTT.

This sequence joins TRBV18 and TRBJ2-1; the D is unclear. Germline V gene data show CDR1 as KGHSH and CDR2 as LQKENI. The CDR3 runs to 15 residues. V lost 2 bases and J lost 5, with 13 bases in between. In nucleotides, the CDR3 is TGTGCCAGCTCACCATTCAGCTACTGGGACAATGAGCAGTTCTTC. This gives the protein CASSPFSYWDNEQFF. Using reference TRBV18 and TRBJ2-1 for the parts outside the CDR3, the full variable domain is NAGVMQNPRHLVRRRGQEARLRCSPMKGHSHVYWYRQLPEEGLKFMVYLQKENIIDESGMPKERFSAEFPKEGPSILRIQQVVRGDSAAYFCASSPFSYWDNEQFFGPGTRLTVL.

The V call is TRBV9, the J call TRBJ1-1; perhaps TRBD1 as D (6 bases). Germline values: CDR1 SGDLS, CDR2 YYNGEE. V was shortened by 3 bases and J by 4 bases, with 19 bases between the two germline ends. The CDR3 extends over 16 amino acids. Here the CDR3 reads CASSAFYRAVATEAFF. The CDR3 nucleotides are TGTGCCAGCAGCGCTTTCTACAGGGCAGTGGCCACTGAAGCTTTCTTT. Full variable domain (remainder filled in from reference TRBV9 and TRBJ1-1): DSGVTQTPKHLITATGQRVTLRCSPRSGDLSVYWYQQSLDQGLQFLIQYYNGEERAKGNILERFSAQQFPDLHSELNLSSLELGDSALYFCASSAFYRAVATEAFFGQGTRLTVV.

This clone was detected only once. At one of its ends the junction is not consistent with the germline gene, which may arise from a read error. The V call is TRBV4-1, the J call TRBJ2-7; D is uncertain. Germline CDR1 reads MGHRA; CDR2 reads YSYEKL. There are 13 residues in the CDR3. The CDR3 here is CASSQDESRTRHF. CDR3 in DNA: TGCGCCAGCAGCCAAGATGAGAGTCGGACGAGGCACTTC.

The chain employs TRBV7-2 and TRBJ2-1; 14 nucleotides match TRBD2. CDR1 and CDR2 from the germline V gene are SGHTA and FQGNSA. The CDR3 is 16 residues long. The trim removed 6 bases at V and 9 bases at J, leaving 10 bases unmatched. The CDR3 sequence: CASREPGLAGVGEQFF. CDR3 coding DNA: TGTGCCAGCAGGGAACCGGGACTAGCGGGGGTGGGTGAGCAGTTCTTC.

The chain employs TRBV27 and TRBJ2-5; D not certain. This CDR3 is 13 amino acids long. Germline CDR1 is MNHEY and CDR2 is SMNVEV (reference sequence). Trimming stripped 1 base from V and 3 bases from J, with 6 bases between. The CDR3 is CASSLYSEETQYF. The CDR3 bases are TGTGCCAGCAGTTTATACTCGGAAGAGACCCAGTACTTC.

This chain connects TRBV10-3 to TRBJ2-1; TRBD2 agrees at 10 bases. This CDR3 is built from 15 residues. Germline CDR1 is ENHRY and CDR2 is SYGVKD. Trimming at V came to 2 bases and at J to 7 bases, leaving 5 bases not matched to a gene. The CDR3 DNA reads as TGTGCCATCAGTGAGGCTAGCGGGGGCCCGAATGAGCAGTTCTTC. Translation gives CAISEASGGPNEQFF.

CDR3 DNA sequence: TGTGCCAGCAGTTCGATCAGGGGGCGTCGTAGCGGGACTTACGAGCAGTACTTC. As protein: CASSSIRGRRSGTYEQYF. The chain employs TRBV28 and TRBJ2-7; the D call may be TRBD1 or TRBD2 (8 bases each). The CDR3 has 18 amino acids. V lost 4 bases and J lost 4, with 26 bases in between. Per the germline V gene, CDR1 is MDHEN and CDR2 is SYDVKM.

The genes are TRBV5-1 and TRBJ2-1, with 9 bases aligning to TRBD2. Looked up from germline, CDR1 is SGHRS and CDR2 is YFSETQ. The J segment lost 6 bases and the V segment lost 0 bases, leaving 4 bases of the junction unmatched. The CDR3 is 15 residues long. The CDR3 nucleotides read TGCGCCAGCAGCTTGGTGACTAGCGGTTCCAATGAGCAGTTCTTC. As protein: CASSLVTSGSNEQFF.

The chain recombines TRBV7-9 with TRBJ2-7, with a possible D match to TRBD2 (5 bases). The V gene's germline CDR1 is SEHNR and CDR2 FQNEAQ (reference sequence). V was clipped by 5 bases and J by 3 bases, with 14 bases between them. The CDR3 consists of 14 residues. CDR3 in amino acids: CASSIGGSDYEQYF. The CDR3 DNA sequence: TGTGCCAGCAGCATCGGAGGATCCGACTACGAGCAGTACTTC.

The chain links TRBV10-1 to TRBJ2-1; D not certain. Germline lookup yields CDR1 WNHNN and CDR2 SYGVQD (reference sequence). V was clipped by 0 bases and J by 7 bases, with 7 bases between them. The CDR3 is 13 residues long. CDR3 loop: CASSESRQNEQFF. The CDR3 bases are TGCGCCAGCAGTGAGTCGAGACAAAATGAGCAGTTCTTC.

The V and J genes are TRBV6-6 and TRBJ2-7; D gene ambiguous. The CDR3 is 12 amino acids. Trimming left V 3 bases short and J 7 bases short, with 10 bases between. Per the germline V gene, CDR1 is MNHNY and CDR2 is SVGAGI (reference sequence). The CDR3 reads CASSYTSREQYF. In nucleotides, the CDR3 is TGTGCCAGCAGTTATACTTCCCGAGAGCAGTACTTC.

V is TRBV10-2 and J is TRBJ1-2; 7 positions match TRBD1. Per the germline V gene, CDR1 is WSHSY and CDR2 is SAAADI. V lost 5 bases to trimming and J lost 2 bases; unmatched junction nucleotides: 8. There are 15 residues in the CDR3. CDR3 sequence: CASSSTGSLNYGYTF. The CDR3 region has the DNA TGCGCCAGCAGTTCGACAGGGTCCCTAAACTATGGCTACACCTTC.

This chain links TRBV25-1 with TRBJ1-1, with D perhaps TRBD1 (6 bases). Germline lookup yields CDR1 MGHDK and CDR2 SYGVNS. Trimming removed 1 base from V and 5 bases from J, with 11 bases in between. The CDR3 contains 14 residues. The CDR3 sequence: CASSESSRGTEAFF. The CDR3 DNA reads as TGTGCCAGCAGTGAATCTTCTAGGGGGACTGAAGCTTTCTTT.

The V call is TRBV29-1, the J call TRBJ1-3; unclear D gene. CDR1 SQVTM and CDR2 ANQGSEA come from the germline V gene. V was clipped by 4 bases and J by 0 bases, with 4 bases between them. This CDR3 is 12 amino acids long. The CDR3 protein is CSVVGSGNTIYF. CDR3 DNA sequence: TGCAGCGTTGTGGGCTCTGGAAACACCATATATTTT.

The chain has TRBV18 and TRBJ1-1, with D tentatively TRBD1 (5 bases). CDR3 length: 12 amino acids. V dropped 11 bases and J dropped 6 bases, with 16 bases sitting between them. CDR1 and CDR2 (germline): KGHSH, LQKENI. The CDR3 nucleotides read TGTGCCGGAGCCAGGGACCAAGCTGAAGCTTTCTTT. It specifies CAGARDQAEAFF.

The chain joins TRBV7-9 to TRBJ2-7; 7 bases agree with TRBD1. Germline trimming cut 5 bases from V and 3 bases from J; bases unmatched to any gene: 4. Germline loops: CDR1 SEHNR, CDR2 FQNEAQ (reference sequence). The CDR3 contains 13 residues. The CDR3 DNA is TGTGCCAGCAGCGTTGCAGGGGGCTACGAGCAGTACTTC. Translating it yields CASSVAGGYEQYF.

The V gene is TRBV5-1, the J gene TRBJ1-1; perhaps TRBD1 as D (5 bases). The length of the CDR3 is 12 residues. With 3 bases removed from V and 4 bases from J, the gap between germline ends came to 7 bases. Germline V lookup: CDR1 SGHRS, CDR2 YFSETQ. CDR3 residues: CASSYDSTEAFF. The CDR3 nucleotides are TGCGCCAGCAGCTACGACAGCACTGAAGCTTTCTTT.

CDR3 nucleotide sequence: TGTGCCACCAGCAGGGGACTAGCGGGCGAGATCATGCGAAATGAGCAGTTCTTC. It translates to CATSRGLAGEIMRNEQFF. V usage is TRBV15 and J usage is TRBJ2-1; 12 bases are shared with TRBD2. The CDR3 covers 18 residues. Germline V gives CDR1 LNHNV, CDR2 YYDKDF (reference sequence). V lost 3 bases, J lost 7 bases, and 13 bases stayed unmatched.

The rearrangement joins TRBV6-4 to TRBJ2-7; D gene uncertain. V was trimmed by 2 bases and J by 2 bases, leaving 7 bases between them. Germline V lookup: CDR1 MRHNA, CDR2 SNTAGT. This CDR3 spans 13 amino acids. The CDR3 sequence is CASSDLGTYEQYF. DNA for the CDR3: TGTGCCAGCAGTGACCTAGGAACCTACGAGCAGTACTTC.

With regard to this clone: Different DNA sequences within this sample yield the same CDR3. This chain joins TRBV11-2 and TRBJ1-2; D is possibly TRBD1 (6 bases). There are 15 residues in the CDR3. Germline values: CDR1 SGHAT, CDR2 FQNNGV. V lost 6 bases and J lost 6, with 20 bases in between. The CDR3 coding sequence is TGTGCCAGCAGGGCGGGGGGTGGGGGGCTAGATGGCTACACCTTC. Its translation is CASRAGGGGLDGYTF.

This chain uses TRBV19 with TRBJ2-1; 10 bases fit TRBD2. Germline V CDR1 and CDR2: LNHDA, SQIVND (reference sequence). CDR3 length: 16 amino acids. V dropped 3 bases and J dropped 6; count of bases not matched to a gene: 8. The CDR3 DNA follows: TGTGCCAGTAGTATGGGAGCGGGGGGGGTCCTCAATGAGCAGTTCTTC. Its protein product is CASSMGAGGVLNEQFF. The full variable domain, in which reference TRBV19 and TRBJ2-1 provide the parts outside the CDR3, is DGGITQSPKYLFRKEGQNVTLSCEQNLNHDAMYWYRQDPGQGLRLIYYSQIVNDFQKGDIAEGYSVSREKKESFPLTVTSAQKNPTAFYLCASSMGAGGVLNEQFFGPGTRLTVL.

The J gene is TRBJ1-2, the V gene TRBV7-2, with D hard to call. CDR3 length: 13 residues. The V gene's germline CDR1 is SGHTA and CDR2 FQGNSA. Trimming took off 1 base at V and 8 bases at J, with 11 bases between the two ends. The CDR3 loop reads CASSLVWEGGYTF. The CDR3 DNA is TGTGCCAGCAGCTTAGTCTGGGAAGGAGGCTACACCTTC.

The chain links TRBV9 to TRBJ2-1, with 9 bases that match TRBD1. V lost 3 bases to trimming and J lost 4 bases; unmatched junction nucleotides: 5. The CDR3 length is 15 residues. Per germline, CDR1 SGDLS and CDR2 YYNGEE. The CDR3 sequence: CASSDPTGGYNEQFF. The DNA of the CDR3 is TGTGCCAGCAGCGATCCGACAGGGGGGTACAATGAGCAGTTCTTC.

The rearrangement joins TRBV5-1 to TRBJ2-1, with TRBD2 as a possible D gene (6 bases). This CDR3 has 15 residues. In germline, CDR1 is SGHRS, CDR2 YFSETQ. Deletions cut 3 bases from V and 1 base from J, with 11 bases between. The CDR3 protein is CASSSRDFSYNEQFF. CDR3 DNA: TGCGCCAGCAGCTCGCGGGACTTTTCCTACAATGAGCAGTTCTTC.

The rearrangement joins TRBV4-1 to TRBJ1-2; no definite D call. V lost 4 bases and J 8 bases, leaving 17 bases between the germline ends. The CDR3 spans 14 residues. The germline gives CDR1 MGHRA, CDR2 YSYEKL. CDR3 sequence: CASSLGGGRTGYTF. In DNA form, the CDR3 reads TGCGCCAGCAGCCTCGGAGGAGGAAGGACGGGCTACACCTTC.

The genes are TRBV7-9 and TRBJ1-5; D gene uncertain. Trimming left V 1 base short and J 4 bases short, with 8 bases between. This CDR3 comprises 14 residues. CDR1 is SEHNR, CDR2 FQNEAQ, per germline (reference sequence). The CDR3 spells CASSLEGENQPQHF. The CDR3 DNA follows: TGTGCCAGCAGCTTAGAAGGAGAAAATCAGCCCCAGCATTTT.

The genes are TRBV10-1 and TRBJ2-1; 9 bases are shared with TRBD2. V lost 10 bases and J lost 1; bases outside the gene matches: 8. Looked up from germline, CDR1 is WNHNN and CDR2 is SYGVQD (reference sequence). CDR3 length equals 15 residues. The CDR3 coding sequence is TGCGCCACCAGGTCTAGCGGGGATTCCTACAATGAGCAGTTCTTC. Translated: CATRSSGDSYNEQFF.

V gene TRBV4-2 combines with J gene TRBJ1-5, with TRBD1 identical over 9 bases. Trimming at V came to 2 bases and at J to 6 bases, leaving 8 bases not matched to a gene. The CDR3 contains 16 residues. Germline assignment: CDR1 LGHNA and CDR2 YNFKEQ. The CDR3 nucleotides are TGTGCCAGCAGCCAACCCGGGACAGGGAAGGCTCAGCCCCAGCATTTT. The encoded protein is CASSQPGTGKAQPQHF.

This clone came up once. The rearrangement joins TRBV30 to TRBJ1-2; the match to TRBD1 covers 8 bases. V lost 3 bases and J lost 6; bases outside the gene matches: 12. CDR3 length equals 15 residues. From germline, CDR1 is GTSNPN and CDR2 SVGIG (reference sequence). The CDR3 is CAWSQGALDVDGYTF. CDR3 coding DNA: TGTGCCTGGAGCCAGGGGGCGTTAGACGTAGATGGCTACACCTTC.

This sequence joins TRBV30 and TRBJ1-1; D is ambiguous. This CDR3 comprises 12 residues. Germline V CDR1 and CDR2: GTSNPN, SVGIG (reference sequence). The ends were cut back, 5 bases at V and 4 bases at J, with 11 bases in the middle. CDR3 bases: TGTGCCTGGGCGGGTGGAGGCACTGAAGCTTTCTTT. The encoded protein is CAWAGGGTEAFF.

V and J are TRBV7-9 and TRBJ1-2; TRBD1 aligns across 9 bases. The J segment lost 4 bases and the V segment lost 3 bases, leaving 6 bases of the junction unmatched. Germline values: CDR1 SEHNR, CDR2 FQNEAQ (reference sequence). The CDR3 sequence is 15 residues long. CDR3 protein: CASSFRQGGSYGYTF. In DNA, the CDR3 is TGTGCCAGCAGCTTCAGACAGGGGGGGAGCTATGGCTACACCTTC.